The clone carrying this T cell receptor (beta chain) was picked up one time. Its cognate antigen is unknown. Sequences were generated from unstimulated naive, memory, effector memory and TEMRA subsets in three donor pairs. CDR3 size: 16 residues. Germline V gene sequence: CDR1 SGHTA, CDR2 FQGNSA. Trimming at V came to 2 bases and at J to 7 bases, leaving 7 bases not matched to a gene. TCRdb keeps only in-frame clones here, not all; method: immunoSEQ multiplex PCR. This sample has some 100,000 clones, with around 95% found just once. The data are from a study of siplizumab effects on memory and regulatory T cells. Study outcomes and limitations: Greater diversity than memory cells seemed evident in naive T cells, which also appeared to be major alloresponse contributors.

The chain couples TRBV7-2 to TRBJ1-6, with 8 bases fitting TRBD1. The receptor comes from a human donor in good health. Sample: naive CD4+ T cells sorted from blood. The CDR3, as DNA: TGTGCCAGCAGCTTAAACTCCGGGACAGGAAATTCACCCCTCCACTTT. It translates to CASSLNSGTGNSPLHF. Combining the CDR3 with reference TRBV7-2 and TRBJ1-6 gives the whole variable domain GAGVSQSPSNKVTEKGKDVELRCDPISGHTALYWYRQSLGQGLEFLIYFQGNSAPDKSGLPSDRFSAERTGGSVSTLTIQRTQQEDSAVYLCASSLNSGTGNSPLHFGNGTRLTVT.